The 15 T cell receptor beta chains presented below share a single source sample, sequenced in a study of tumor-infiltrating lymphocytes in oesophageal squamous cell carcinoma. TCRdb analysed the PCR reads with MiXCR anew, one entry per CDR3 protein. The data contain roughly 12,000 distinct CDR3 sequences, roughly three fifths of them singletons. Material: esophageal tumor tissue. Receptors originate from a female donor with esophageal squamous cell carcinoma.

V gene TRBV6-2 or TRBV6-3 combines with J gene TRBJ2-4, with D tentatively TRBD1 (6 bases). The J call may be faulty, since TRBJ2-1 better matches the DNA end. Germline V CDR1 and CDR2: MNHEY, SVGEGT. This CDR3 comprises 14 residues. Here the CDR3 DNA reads TGTGCCAGCAGTGCTTCTTGGGGGCACTACGAGCAGTTCTTC. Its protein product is CASSASWGHYEQFF.

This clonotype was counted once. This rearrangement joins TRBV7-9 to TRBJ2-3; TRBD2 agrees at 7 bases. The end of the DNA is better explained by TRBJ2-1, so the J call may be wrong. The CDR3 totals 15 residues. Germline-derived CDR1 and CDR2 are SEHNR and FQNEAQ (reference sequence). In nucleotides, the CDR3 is TGTGCCAGCAGCCCCCGAGGGAGCGGGAACAATGAGCAGTTCTTC. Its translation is CASSPRGSGNNEQFF.

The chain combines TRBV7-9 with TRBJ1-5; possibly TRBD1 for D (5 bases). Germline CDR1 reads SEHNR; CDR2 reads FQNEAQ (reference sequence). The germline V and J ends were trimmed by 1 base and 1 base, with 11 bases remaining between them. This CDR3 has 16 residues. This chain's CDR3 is CASSLGGGGSNQPQHF. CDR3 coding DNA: TGTGCCAGCAGCTTAGGGGGGGGGGGAAGCAATCAGCCCCAGCATTTT.

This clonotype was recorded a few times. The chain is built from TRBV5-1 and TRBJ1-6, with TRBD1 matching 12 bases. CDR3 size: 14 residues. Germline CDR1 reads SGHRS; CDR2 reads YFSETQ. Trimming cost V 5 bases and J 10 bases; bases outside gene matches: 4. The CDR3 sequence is CASRGTGGWSPLHF. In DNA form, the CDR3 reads TGCGCCAGCAGAGGGACAGGGGGCTGGTCACCCCTCCACTTT.

CDR3 loop: CASSYSSATYEQYF. The CDR3 nucleotides are TGTGCCAGCAGTTACTCTAGCGCTACCTACGAGCAGTACTTC. The chain joins TRBV6-6 to TRBJ2-7, with a possible D match to TRBD2 (5 bases). This CDR3 region has 14 residues. V lost 0 bases to trimming and J lost 2 bases, with 8 bases between them. Germline assignment: CDR1 MNHNY and CDR2 SVGAGI (reference sequence).

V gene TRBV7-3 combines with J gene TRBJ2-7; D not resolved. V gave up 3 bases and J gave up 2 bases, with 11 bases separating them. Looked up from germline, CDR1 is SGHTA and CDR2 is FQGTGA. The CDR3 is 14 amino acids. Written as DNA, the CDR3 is TGTGCCAGCAGCTTCGGCGGCCAAGCCTACGAGCAGTACTTC. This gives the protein CASSFGGQAYEQYF.

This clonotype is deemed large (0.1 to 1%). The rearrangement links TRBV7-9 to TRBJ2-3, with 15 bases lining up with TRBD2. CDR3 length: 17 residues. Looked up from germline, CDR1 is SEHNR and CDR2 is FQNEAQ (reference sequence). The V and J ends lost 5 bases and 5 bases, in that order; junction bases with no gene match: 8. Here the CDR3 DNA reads TGTGCCAGCAGCCGGACTAGCGGGGGGGCTTTTATAGATACGCAGTATTTT. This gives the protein CASSRTSGGAFIDTQYF.

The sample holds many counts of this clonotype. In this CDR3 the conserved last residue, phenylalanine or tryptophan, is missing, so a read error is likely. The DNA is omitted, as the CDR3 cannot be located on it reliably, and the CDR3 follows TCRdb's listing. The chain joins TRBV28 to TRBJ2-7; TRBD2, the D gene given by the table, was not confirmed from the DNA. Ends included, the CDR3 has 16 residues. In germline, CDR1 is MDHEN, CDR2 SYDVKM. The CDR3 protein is CASSFSRADYGYTFGS.

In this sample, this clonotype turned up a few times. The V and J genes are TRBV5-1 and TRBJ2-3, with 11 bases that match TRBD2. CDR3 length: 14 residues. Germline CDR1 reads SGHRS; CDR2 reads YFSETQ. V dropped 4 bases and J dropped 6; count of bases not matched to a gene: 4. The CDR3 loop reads CASSPGTSGDTQYF. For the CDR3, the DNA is TGCGCCAGCAGCCCAGGGACTAGCGGCGATACGCAGTATTTT.

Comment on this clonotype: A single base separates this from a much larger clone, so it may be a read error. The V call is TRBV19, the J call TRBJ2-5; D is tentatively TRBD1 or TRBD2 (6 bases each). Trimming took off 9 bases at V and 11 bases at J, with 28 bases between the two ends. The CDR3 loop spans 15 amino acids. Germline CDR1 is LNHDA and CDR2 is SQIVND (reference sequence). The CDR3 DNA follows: TGTGCCAGCCTCCCCCGCGGGTGGGGGGACAATGAGCAGTACTTC. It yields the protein CASLPRGWGDNEQYF.

In DNA, the CDR3 is TGTGCCAGCAGCCCAGGACTAGGCCCAGATACGCAGTATTTT. Protein product: CASSPGLGPDTQYF. The gene calls are TRBV7-9 and TRBJ2-3, with 7 bases fitting TRBD2. Germline V gene lookup returns CDR1 SEHNR and CDR2 FQNEAQ (reference sequence). Germline trimming cut 5 bases from V and 4 bases from J; bases unmatched to any gene: 6. The CDR3 is 14 amino acids.

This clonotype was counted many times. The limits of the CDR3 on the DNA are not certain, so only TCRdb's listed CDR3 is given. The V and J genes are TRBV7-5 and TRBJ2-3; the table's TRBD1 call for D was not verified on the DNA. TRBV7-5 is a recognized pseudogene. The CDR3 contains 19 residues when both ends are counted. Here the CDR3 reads CTSVPATSGGTQGTDTQYF.

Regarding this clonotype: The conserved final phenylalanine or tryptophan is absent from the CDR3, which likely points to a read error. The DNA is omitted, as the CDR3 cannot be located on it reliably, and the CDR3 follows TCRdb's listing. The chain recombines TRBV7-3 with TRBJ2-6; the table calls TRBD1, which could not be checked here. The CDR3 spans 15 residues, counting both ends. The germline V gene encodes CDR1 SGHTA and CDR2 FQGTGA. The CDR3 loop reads CASSLTAGNEQFFGA.

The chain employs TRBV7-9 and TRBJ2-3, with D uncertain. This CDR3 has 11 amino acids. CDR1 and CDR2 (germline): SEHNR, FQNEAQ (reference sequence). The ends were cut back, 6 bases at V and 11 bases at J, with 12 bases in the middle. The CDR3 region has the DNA TGTGCCAGCAGTCTCCACTACGGGCAGTATTTT. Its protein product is CASSLHYGQYF.

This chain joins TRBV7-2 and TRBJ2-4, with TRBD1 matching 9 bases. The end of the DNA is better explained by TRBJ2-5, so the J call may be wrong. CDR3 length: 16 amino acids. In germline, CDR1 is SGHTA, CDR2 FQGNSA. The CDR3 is CASSYTAGQGPKTQYF. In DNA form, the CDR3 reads TGTGCCAGCAGTTATACCGCGGGACAGGGCCCGAAGACCCAGTACTTC.